This TCR beta chain was observed in a study of beta chain features in type 1 diabetes. Regarding the study as a whole: Moderate but significant shortening of TCRB CDR3s was recorded in all four CD4+ subsets from Type 1 diabetes patients.

The CDR3 spans 16 residues. The germline V gene has CDR1 SEHNR and CDR2 FQNEAQ (reference sequence). Trimming took off 2 bases at V and 0 bases at J, with 11 bases between the two ends. This clone was seen a few times. Its target is unknown. Every isolated RNA sample was fully reverse transcribed, so sequencing captured expressed TCRB transcripts. The table came from immunoSEQ multiplex PCR; TCRdb's copy has only in-frame clones and leaves some out. The data hold 600,000 to 750,000 clones, with 9.5% to 15% observed a single time. The chain is built from TRBV7-9 and TRBJ2-1; D not resolved. The clonotype comes from a man aged 25-45 years with type 1 diabetes. Sequences were obtained from naive CD4+ T cells from blood. The CDR3 DNA follows: TGTGCCAGCAGCTTATTGGCAGGCAGCTCCTACAATGAGCAGTTCTTC. Translated: CASSLLAGSSYNEQFF.